The rows below give T cell receptor beta chains drawn from one sample of a study of radiation and T cells in renal cell carcinoma. Measured with immunoSEQ multiplex PCR; TCRdb has only the in-frame clones, and not every one. This sample has about 150,000 clones, with 88% found just once. Sequencing was performed on blood, taken from a patient whose treatment included radiotherapy and nephrectomy. These receptors were obtained from a woman in her 70s with renal cell carcinoma. The CDR3 runs from the conserved cysteine through the conserved F or W. Each record gives: D gene, J gene, V gene, clone size, CDR3 DNA, CDR3 protein. The D gene is left open where the match is weak. A clone size is listed for some rows: how often the clone was seen (once, few, many), or a class if it is expanded.

>TRBD1|TRBJ2-3|TRBV7-9|once
TGTGCCAGCAGCCCACACGGGACAGGGGGCACAGATACGCAGTATTTT
CASSPHGTGGTDTQYF
>NA|TRBJ1-1|TRBV5-1|NA
TGCGCCAGCAGAGAACCGGGACTCACTGAAGCTTTCTTT
CASREPGLTEAFF
>TRBD2|TRBJ2-7|TRBV4-2|NA
TGTGCCAGCAGCCAAGATCTGGGCGGGGGATCCTACGAGCAGTACTTC
CASSQDLGGGSYEQYF
>NA|TRBJ2-5|TRBV19|NA
TGTGCCAGTAGTACCCCTTTTTCGGGTGTGAGAGAGACCCAGTACTTC
CASSTPFSGVRETQYF
>TRBD2|TRBJ2-3|TRBV5-1|NA
TGCGCCAGCAGCCCAGCGGGGGGCACAGATACGCAGTATTTT
CASSPAGGTDTQYF
>NA|TRBJ2-2|TRBV7-7|NA
TGTGCTAGCAGTCCCAAACAGGGAGGAACCGGGGAGCTGTTTTTT
CASSPKQGGTGELFF
>NA|TRBJ1-6|TRBV19|NA
TGTGCCAGTAGTACAAGGAGATTTGCTTCACCCCTCCACTTT
CASSTRRFASPLHF
>NA|TRBJ2-1|TRBV7-6|NA
TGTGCCAGCAGCTTAAGTCCGGGGATAGGATACAATGAGCAGTTCTTC
CASSLSPGIGYNEQFF
>TRBD1|TRBJ1-2|TRBV9|NA
TGTGCCAGCAGGGACAGGGTAGGCTATGGCTACACCTTC
CASRDRVGYGYTF
>NA|TRBJ2-1|TRBV7-2|few
TGTGCCAGCAGCTTGGGGGGTTACTACAATGAGCAGTTCTTC
CASSLGGYYNEQFF
>NA|TRBJ1-1|TRBV15|NA
TGTGCCACCAGCAGAGATCTCTTACGGCAGACTGAAGCTTTCTTT
CATSRDLLRQTEAFF
>NA|TRBJ2-5|TRBV30|NA
TGTGCCTGGAGTCTAGGCTATCAAGAGACCCAGTACTTC
CAWSLGYQETQYF
>NA|TRBJ1-2|TRBV5-1|NA
TGCGCCAGCAGGGGGGACACCCTCTATGGCTACACCTTC
CASRGDTLYGYTF